The T cell receptor (beta chain) described here comes from a study of Ad26.COV2.S vaccination and SARS-CoV-2 variants. Assay used: immunoSEQ multiplex PCR; TCRdb lists only in-frame clones, some missing. Of hundreds of thousands of clones in the sample, roughly 87% were seen once. Trimming removed 0 bases from V and 2 bases from J, with 8 bases in between. Germline V gene lookup returns CDR1 SGHNT and CDR2 YYREEE (reference sequence). The CDR3 extends over 15 amino acids. Described treatment: around 19 received Ad26.COV2.S at low or high dose, single or two shots; roughly five received placebo; per-sample allocation not given. Collection of samples fell on day 63 after the first vaccine or placebo injection.

V gene TRBV5-4 combines with J gene TRBJ2-2; possibly TRBD2 for D (6 bases). The clonotype comes from a person between 18 and 59 years old who received the Ad26.COV2.S COVID-19 vaccine or a placebo. This sample comprised peripheral blood, obtained in a trial of Ad26.COV2.S vaccine versus placebo. The chain's CDR3 is CASSLVGGNTGELFF. CDR3 nucleotide sequence: TGTGCCAGCAGCTTGGTGGGGGGAAACACCGGGGAGCTGTTTTTT.